This T cell receptor (beta chain) was identified in a study of cytomegalovirus exposure and HLA in healthy donors. Findings of the study overall: Most TCRs appeared rarely, but some public TCRs recurred in many donors. The CMV antigen specificity of a few CMV-associated chains was confirmed through in vitro analysis.

A single count supports this clone. Its antigen is still unknown. V was clipped by 3 bases and J by 7 bases; unmatched bases: 8. This CDR3 spans 15 amino acids. Germline V gene data show CDR1 as WNHNN and CDR2 as SYGVQD (reference sequence). The assay was immunoSEQ multiplex PCR, and TCRdb's table has in-frame clones only and misses some. Among about 130,000 clones listed, just under 90% were seen once. The origin of this receptor is a woman between 25 and 40 years old in good health and CMV-seropositive. Sequenced sample: PBMCs. The chain recombines TRBV10-1 with TRBJ2-1, with 8 bases that match TRBD2. CDR3 bases: TGCGCCAGCAGTGAAGGGACTAGTATAGTGAATGAGCAGTTCTTC. This sequence encodes CASSEGTSIVNEQFF.